What follows are 12 T cell receptor beta chains derived from one specimen sequenced in a study of T cells in Graves' hyperthyroidism and ophthalmopathy. Amplification of TCR beta CDR3 regions used RNA as the template. The HTBI primer set served for first-round RT-PCR of the TCR CDR3. TCRdb reanalysed the multiplex PCR reads using MiXCR and keeps one entry per CDR3 protein. The sample lists approximately 690,000 distinct CDR3 sequences; roughly 15% were seen once. Sequencing used blood. The origin of the receptors is a woman aged 50 to 65 with Graves' ophthalmopathy.

In this sample, this clonotype turned up many times. The chain combines TRBV12-3 or TRBV12-4 with TRBJ2-3; the D gene is possibly TRBD1 (5 bases). V lost 6 bases to trimming and J lost 3 bases, with 7 bases between them. CDR3 size: 12 residues. CDR3 DNA sequence: TGTGCCAGCAGCCGACAGACAGATACGCAGTATTTT. This sequence encodes CASSRQTDTQYF.

This clonotype was found many times. The chain has TRBV12-3 or TRBV12-4 and TRBJ2-5; TRBD2 agrees at 10 bases. After removal of 4 bases from V and 1 base from J, the junction contained 6 bases not matched to a gene. The CDR3 consists of 16 residues. The CDR3 reads CASSSGLAVTQETQYF. The CDR3 nucleotides read TGTGCCAGCAGTTCCGGACTAGCGGTTACCCAAGAGACCCAGTACTTC.

This clonotype was seen ten or more times. V gene TRBV6-6 combines with J gene TRBJ2-1; 12 bases match TRBD2. With 2 bases clipped from V and 9 bases from J, the junction kept 5 bases outside the gene matches. This CDR3 comprises 15 residues. Looked up from germline, CDR1 is MNHNY and CDR2 is SVGAGI (reference sequence). CDR3 loop: CASSYETSGRREQFF. CDR3 bases: TGTGCCAGCAGTTACGAGACTAGCGGGAGACGTGAGCAGTTCTTC.

This clonotype was found a few times. The rearrangement joins TRBV30 to TRBJ1-4; TRBD1 agrees at 7 bases. The germline gives CDR1 GTSNPN, CDR2 SVGIG (reference sequence). CDR3 length: 14 amino acids. The J segment lost 6 bases and the V segment lost 0 bases, leaving 4 bases of the junction unmatched. The CDR3 region is CAWSVGDRYEKLFF. For the CDR3, the DNA is TGTGCCTGGAGTGTGGGGGACAGATATGAAAAACTGTTTTTT.

A few counts support this clonotype. The J gene is TRBJ2-1, the V gene TRBV7-9; TRBD2 agrees at 8 bases. The CDR3 covers 16 residues. Germline V gene data show CDR1 as SEHNR and CDR2 as FQNEAQ (reference sequence). V trimming: 2 bases; J trimming: 7 bases; junction bases outside the gene matches: 10. CDR3 sequence reads: CASSLLASGPLNEQFF. As DNA, the CDR3 is TGTGCCAGCAGCTTATTGGCTAGCGGGCCTTTAAATGAGCAGTTCTTC. Complete variable domain (other parts from reference TRBV7-9 and TRBJ2-1): DTGVSQNPRHKITKRGQNVTFRCDPISEHNRLYWYRQTLGQGPEFLTYFQNEAQLEKSRLLSDRFSAERPKGSFSTLEIQRTEQGDSAMYLCASSLLASGPLNEQFFGPGTRLTVL.

This clonotype has at least ten counts. CDR3 nucleotides: TGTGCCAGCACCCCTTGGGGCGCCTACGAGCAGTACTTC. Residues: CASTPWGAYEQYF. The V call is TRBV7-2, the J call TRBJ2-7; the D gene is possibly TRBD1 (5 bases). Trimming cost V 7 bases and J 2 bases, with 12 bases left between them. The CDR3 is made up of 13 amino acids. Germline values: CDR1 SGHTA, CDR2 FQGNSA.

Note on this clonotype: It may be a read error: a sequence one base away is much more abundant. The chain combines TRBV18 with TRBJ2-5; TRBD1 matches at 8 bases. Germline CDR1 KGHSH, CDR2 LQKENI. This CDR3 is built from 16 residues. V shed 2 bases and J 7 bases; nucleotides not matched to a gene: 12. CDR3 region: CASSPKKDRAKGTQYF. The CDR3 bases are TGTGCCAGCTCACCAAAGAAGGACAGGGCAAAAGGGACCCAGTACTTC.

This clonotype was observed many times. This chain connects TRBV6-6 to TRBJ2-3; D gene ambiguous. Looked up from germline, CDR1 is MNHNY and CDR2 is SVGAGI (reference sequence). The CDR3 consists of 15 residues. Deletions cut 0 bases from V and 3 bases from J, with 10 bases between. The CDR3 nucleotides read TGTGCCAGCAGTTACTCGGGTGTTCAGACAGATACGCAGTATTTT. This sequence encodes CASSYSGVQTDTQYF.

Concerning this clonotype: Just one base apart from a much larger clone, this may be a read error. As the CDR3 is not closed by the conserved phenylalanine or tryptophan, this likely results from a read error. This chain links TRBV12-3 or TRBV12-4 with TRBJ2-1; TRBD2 matches at 14 bases. The CDR3 runs to 18 residues. V lost 5 bases, J lost 0 bases, and 6 bases stayed unmatched. The CDR3 DNA follows: TGTGCCAGCAGTCAGACTAGCGGGAGGGCGAGCTCCTACAATGAGCAGTTCTCC. It translates to CASSQTSGRASSYNEQFS.

This clonotype turned up a few times. The chain couples TRBV5-4 to TRBJ2-1; 11 positions match TRBD2. Germline V gene data show CDR1 as SGHNT and CDR2 as YYREEE (reference sequence). Germline trimming cut 1 base from V and 8 bases from J; bases unmatched to any gene: 2. This CDR3 has 14 residues. The DNA for the CDR3 is TGTGCCAGCAGCTTGTCGACTAGCGGGGATGAGCAGTTCTTC. Its protein is CASSLSTSGDEQFF. Filled out from reference TRBV5-4 and TRBJ2-1, the complete variable domain reads ETGVTQSPTHLIKTRGQQVTLRCSSQSGHNTVSWYQQALGQGPQFIFQYYREEENGRGNFPPRFSGLQFPNYSSELNVNALELDDSALYLCASSLSTSGDEQFFGPGTRLTVL.

The sample holds many counts of this clonotype. The V gene is TRBV18, the J gene TRBJ2-1; TRBD2 agrees at 9 bases. V lost 3 bases and J lost 5; bases outside the gene matches: 8. Germline CDR1 KGHSH, CDR2 LQKENI. This CDR3 region has 16 residues. The CDR3, as DNA: TGTGCCAGCTCACCCCAGACTAGCGGCAAAAACAATGAGCAGTTCTTC. Its translation: CASSPQTSGKNNEQFF.

This clonotype came up a few times. The chain has TRBV4-2 and TRBJ2-5; D uncertain. In germline, CDR1 is LGHNA, CDR2 YNFKEQ. This CDR3 has 13 amino acids. The V gene lost 2 bases and the J gene lost 2 bases, with 6 bases spanning the gap. The CDR3 DNA follows: TGTGCCAGCAGCCAACCAGATCAAGAGACCCAGTACTTC. Translating it yields CASSQPDQETQYF.